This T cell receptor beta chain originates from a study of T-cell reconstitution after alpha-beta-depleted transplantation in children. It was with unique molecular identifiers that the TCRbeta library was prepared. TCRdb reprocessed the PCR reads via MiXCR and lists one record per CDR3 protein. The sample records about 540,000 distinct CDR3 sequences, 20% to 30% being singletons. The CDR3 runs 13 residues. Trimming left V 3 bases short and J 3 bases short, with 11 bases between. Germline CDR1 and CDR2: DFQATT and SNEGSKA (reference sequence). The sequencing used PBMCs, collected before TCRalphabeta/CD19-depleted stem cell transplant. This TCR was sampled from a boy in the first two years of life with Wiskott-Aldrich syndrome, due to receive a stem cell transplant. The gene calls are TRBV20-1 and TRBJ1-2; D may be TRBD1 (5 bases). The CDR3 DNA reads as TGCAGTGCTAGGCGGCCAGGGTACTATGGCTACACCTTC. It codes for CSARRPGYYGYTF.